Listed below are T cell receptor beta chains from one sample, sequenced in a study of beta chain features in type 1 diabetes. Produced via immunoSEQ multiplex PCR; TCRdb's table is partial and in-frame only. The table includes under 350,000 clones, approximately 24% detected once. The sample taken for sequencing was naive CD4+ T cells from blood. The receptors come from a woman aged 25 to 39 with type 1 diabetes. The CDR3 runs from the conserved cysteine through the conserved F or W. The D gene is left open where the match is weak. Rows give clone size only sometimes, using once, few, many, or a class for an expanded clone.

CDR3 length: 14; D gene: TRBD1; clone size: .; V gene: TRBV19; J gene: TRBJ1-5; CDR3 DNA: TGTGCCAGTAGTGTGACAGGGTCCAGTCAGCCCCAGCATTTT; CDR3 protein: CASSVTGSSQPQHF
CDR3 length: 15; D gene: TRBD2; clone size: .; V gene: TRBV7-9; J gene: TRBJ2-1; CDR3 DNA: TGTGCCAGCAGCCCCCCGGGGGGACCCTACAATGAGCAGTTCTTC; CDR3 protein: CASSPPGGPYNEQFF
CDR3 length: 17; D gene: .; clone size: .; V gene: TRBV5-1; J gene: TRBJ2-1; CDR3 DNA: TGCGCCAGCAGCTTGGGGTTCTCTGTGGCAGGGGTCAATGAGCAGTTCTTC; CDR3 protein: CASSLGFSVAGVNEQFF
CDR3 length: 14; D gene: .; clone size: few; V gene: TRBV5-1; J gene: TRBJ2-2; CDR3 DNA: TGCGCCAGCAGCTTGGGAGAGAGGACCGGGGAGCTGTTTTTT; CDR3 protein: CASSLGERTGELFF
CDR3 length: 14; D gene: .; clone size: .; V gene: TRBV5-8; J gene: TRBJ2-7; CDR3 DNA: TGTGCCAGCAGCTTGGGAGGGTTGGAATACGAGCAGTACTTC; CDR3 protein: CASSLGGLEYEQYF
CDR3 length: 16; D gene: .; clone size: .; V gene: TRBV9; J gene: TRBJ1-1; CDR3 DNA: TGTGCCAGCAGCGTAAGCTACCAGGGGCCGGGGACTGAAGCTTTCTTT; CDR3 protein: CASSVSYQGPGTEAFF
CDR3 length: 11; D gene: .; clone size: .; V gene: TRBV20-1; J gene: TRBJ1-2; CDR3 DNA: TGCAGTGCTGGCAGGGACTATGGCTACACCTTC; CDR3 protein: CSAGRDYGYTF
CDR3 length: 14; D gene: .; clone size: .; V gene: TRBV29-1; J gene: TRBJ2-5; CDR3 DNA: TGCAGCGTTCCAACCACTAACCAGGGGGAGACCCAGTACTTC; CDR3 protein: CSVPTTNQGETQYF
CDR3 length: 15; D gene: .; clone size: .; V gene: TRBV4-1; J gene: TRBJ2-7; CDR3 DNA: TGCGCCAGCAGCTCACCGGAGGGGCGGGTTGCCGAGCAGTACTTC; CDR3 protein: CASSSPEGRVAEQYF
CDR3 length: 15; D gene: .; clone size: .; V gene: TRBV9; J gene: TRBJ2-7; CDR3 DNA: TGTGCCAGCAGCCCACAGGAGTCCCTGCCCTTACCCCAGTACTTC; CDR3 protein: CASSPQESLPLPQYF
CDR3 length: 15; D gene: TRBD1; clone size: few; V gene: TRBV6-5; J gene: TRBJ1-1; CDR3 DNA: TGTGCCAGCAGGGGGACAGGTCTTATCGAAACTGAAGCTTTCTTT; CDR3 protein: CASRGTGLIETEAFF
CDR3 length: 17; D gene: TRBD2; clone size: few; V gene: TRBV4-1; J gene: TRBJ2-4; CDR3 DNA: TGCGCCAGCAGCCTAGGGGTACGCGGGAGGATCAAAAACATTCAGTACTTC; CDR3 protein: CASSLGVRGRIKNIQYF
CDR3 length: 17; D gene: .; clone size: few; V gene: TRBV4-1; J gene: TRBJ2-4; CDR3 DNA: TGCGCCAGCAGCTCATTGGAGGCTCCGTTAGCCAAAAACATTCAGTACTTC; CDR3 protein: CASSSLEAPLAKNIQYF
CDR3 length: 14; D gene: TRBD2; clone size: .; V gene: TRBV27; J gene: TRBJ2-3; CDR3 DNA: TGTGCCAGCAGTTTGAAGCTAGCGGCCGATACGCAGTATTTT; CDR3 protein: CASSLKLAADTQYF
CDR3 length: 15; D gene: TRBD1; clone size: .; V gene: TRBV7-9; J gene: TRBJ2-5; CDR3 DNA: TGTGCCAGCAGAAAAAACACAGGGGCCCAAGAGACCCAGTACTTC; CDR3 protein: CASRKNTGAQETQYF
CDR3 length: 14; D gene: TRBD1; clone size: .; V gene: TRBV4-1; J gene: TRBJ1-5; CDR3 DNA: TGCGCCAGCAGCCAAGGACAGGGGGGTCAGCCCCAGCATTTT; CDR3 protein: CASSQGQGGQPQHF
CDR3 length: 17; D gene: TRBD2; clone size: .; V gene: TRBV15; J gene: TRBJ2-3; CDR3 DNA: TGTGCCACCAGCAGAGTTGCACTAGCGGGAGTCCCAGATACGCAGTATTTT; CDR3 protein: CATSRVALAGVPDTQYF
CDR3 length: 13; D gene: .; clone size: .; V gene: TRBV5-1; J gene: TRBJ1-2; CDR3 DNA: TGCGCCAGCAGCCTGGACAGTCGTTGGGGCTACACCTTC; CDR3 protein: CASSLDSRWGYTF
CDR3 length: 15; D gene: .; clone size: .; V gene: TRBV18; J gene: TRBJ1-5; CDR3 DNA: TGTGCCAGCTCACCCAGCGGGGGGCAGGGGCAGCCCCAGCATTTT; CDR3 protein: CASSPSGGQGQPQHF
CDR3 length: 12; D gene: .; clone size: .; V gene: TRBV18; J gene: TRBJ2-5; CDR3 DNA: TGTGCCAGTACAGGGGAGGCGGAGACCCAGTACTTC; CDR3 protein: CASTGEAETQYF
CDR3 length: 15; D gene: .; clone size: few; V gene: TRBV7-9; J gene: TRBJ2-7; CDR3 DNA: TGTGCCAGCAGCGAAAGGCCGACAGAAAGCTACGAGCAGTACTTC; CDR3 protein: CASSERPTESYEQYF
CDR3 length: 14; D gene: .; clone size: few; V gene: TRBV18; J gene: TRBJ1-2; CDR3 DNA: TGTGCCAGCTCACCAGGCAGTGACAGCTATGGCTACACCTTC; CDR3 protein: CASSPGSDSYGYTF
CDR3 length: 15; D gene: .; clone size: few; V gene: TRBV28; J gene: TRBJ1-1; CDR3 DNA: TGTGCCAGCAGTTTTTATGGGGGGGCGCACTCTGAAGCTTTCTTT; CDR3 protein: CASSFYGGAHSEAFF
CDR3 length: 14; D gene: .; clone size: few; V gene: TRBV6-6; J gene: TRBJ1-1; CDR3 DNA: TGTGCCAGTACCACACGGGGGTCGAACACTGAAGCTTTCTTT; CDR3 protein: CASTTRGSNTEAFF
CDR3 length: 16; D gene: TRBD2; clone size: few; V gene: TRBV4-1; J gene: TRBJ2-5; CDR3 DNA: TGCGCCAGCAGCCACCGACTAGCGGGAGACCACAAGACCCAGTACTTC; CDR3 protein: CASSHRLAGDHKTQYF
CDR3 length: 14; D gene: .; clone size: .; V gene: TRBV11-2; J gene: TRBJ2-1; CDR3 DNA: TGTGCCAGCAGCTTAGTGTCCGGGAACAATGAGCAGTTCTTC; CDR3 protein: CASSLVSGNNEQFF
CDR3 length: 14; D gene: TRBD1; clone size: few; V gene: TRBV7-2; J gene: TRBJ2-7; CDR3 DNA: TGTGCCAGCAGCGCCCGGGACAGGTGGTACGAGCAGTACTTC; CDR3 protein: CASSARDRWYEQYF
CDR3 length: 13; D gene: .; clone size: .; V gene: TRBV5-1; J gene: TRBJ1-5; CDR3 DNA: TGCGCCAGCAGGGGGAGTAACAATCAGCCCCAGCATTTT; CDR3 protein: CASRGSNNQPQHF
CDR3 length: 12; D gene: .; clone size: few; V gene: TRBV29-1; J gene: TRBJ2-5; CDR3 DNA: TGCAGCGTAGAACAGGGCCCCGAGACCCAGTACTTC; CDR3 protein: CSVEQGPETQYF
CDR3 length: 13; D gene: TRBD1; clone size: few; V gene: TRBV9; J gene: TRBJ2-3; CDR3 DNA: TGTGCCAGCCGACAGGGGGACACAGATACGCAGTATTTT; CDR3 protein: CASRQGDTDTQYF
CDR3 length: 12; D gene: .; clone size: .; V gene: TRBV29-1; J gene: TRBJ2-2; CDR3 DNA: TGCAGCGTGGCCCTCGACACCGGGGAGCTGTTTTTT; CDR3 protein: CSVALDTGELFF
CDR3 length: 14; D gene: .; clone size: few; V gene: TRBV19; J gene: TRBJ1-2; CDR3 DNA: TGTGCCAGTAGCCAATTTGGGAGGAGCTATGGCTACACCTTC; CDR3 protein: CASSQFGRSYGYTF
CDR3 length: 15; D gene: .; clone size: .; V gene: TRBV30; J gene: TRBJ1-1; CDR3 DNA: TGTGCCTGGAGTGTACCCAATACAGGGCGGACTGAAGCTTTCTTT; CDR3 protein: CAWSVPNTGRTEAFF
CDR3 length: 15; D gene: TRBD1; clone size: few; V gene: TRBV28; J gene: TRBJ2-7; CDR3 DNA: TGTGCCAGCAGTTCCCCGGGACAGGGTTCGGACGAGCAGTACTTC; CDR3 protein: CASSSPGQGSDEQYF
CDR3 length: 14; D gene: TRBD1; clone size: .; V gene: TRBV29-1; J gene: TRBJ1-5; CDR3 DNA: TGCAGCGTCCGCACCCGGGACAGAAATCAGCCCCAGCATTTT; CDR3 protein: CSVRTRDRNQPQHF
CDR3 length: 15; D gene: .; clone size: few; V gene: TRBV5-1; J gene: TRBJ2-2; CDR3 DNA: TGCGCCAGCAGCTTGACCAGGTTAAACACCGGGGAGCTGTTTTTT; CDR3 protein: CASSLTRLNTGELFF
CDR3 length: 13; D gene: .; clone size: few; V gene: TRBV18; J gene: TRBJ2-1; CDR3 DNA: TGTGCCAGCTCATCGACAGAAGACAATGAGCAGTTCTTC; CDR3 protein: CASSSTEDNEQFF
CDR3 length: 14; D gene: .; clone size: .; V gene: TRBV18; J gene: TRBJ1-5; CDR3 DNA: TGTGCCAGCTCAAATAGACAGGGCAATCAGCCCCAGCATTTT; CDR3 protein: CASSNRQGNQPQHF
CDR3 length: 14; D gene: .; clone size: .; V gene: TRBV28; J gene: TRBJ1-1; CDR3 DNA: TGTGCCAGTTGCGGGGGATCCATGAACACTGAAGCTTTCTTT; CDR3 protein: CASCGGSMNTEAFF
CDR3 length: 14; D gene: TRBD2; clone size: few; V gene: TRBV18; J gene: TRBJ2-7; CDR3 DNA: TGTGCCAGCTCACCACTGGCTAGCGGGAACGAGCAGTACTTC; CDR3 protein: CASSPLASGNEQYF
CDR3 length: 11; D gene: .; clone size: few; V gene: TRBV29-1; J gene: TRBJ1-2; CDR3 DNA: TGCAGCGTCGGACAAGTTGGTGGCTACACCTTC; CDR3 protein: CSVGQVGGYTF
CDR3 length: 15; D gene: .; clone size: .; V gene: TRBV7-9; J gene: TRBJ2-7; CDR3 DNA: TGTGCCAGCAGCTTAGATCTAGTGCAGGGCGCTGAGCAGTACTTC; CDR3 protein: CASSLDLVQGAEQYF
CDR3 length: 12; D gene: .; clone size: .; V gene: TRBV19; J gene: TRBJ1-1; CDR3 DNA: TGTGCCAGTCAACACAGCACCACTGAAGCTTTCTTT; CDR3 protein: CASQHSTTEAFF
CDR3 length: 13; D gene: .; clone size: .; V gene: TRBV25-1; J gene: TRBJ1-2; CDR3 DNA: TGTGCCAGCAGTGAGGGGGCTACCTATGGCTACACCTTC; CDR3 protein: CASSEGATYGYTF
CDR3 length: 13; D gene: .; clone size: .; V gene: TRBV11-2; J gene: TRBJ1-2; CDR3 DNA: TGTGCCAGCAGCCCGGGGGGTGGGAGCGGCTACACCTTC; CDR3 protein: CASSPGGGSGYTF
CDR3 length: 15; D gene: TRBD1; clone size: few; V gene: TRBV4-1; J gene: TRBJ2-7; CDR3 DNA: TGCGCCAGCAGCAACCGACAGGGGACTCCCTACGAGCAGTACTTC; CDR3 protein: CASSNRQGTPYEQYF
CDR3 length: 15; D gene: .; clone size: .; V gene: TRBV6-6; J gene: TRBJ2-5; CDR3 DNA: TGTGCCAGCAGTTGGGGGCCCGATGGTTCAGAGACCCAGTACTTC; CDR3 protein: CASSWGPDGSETQYF
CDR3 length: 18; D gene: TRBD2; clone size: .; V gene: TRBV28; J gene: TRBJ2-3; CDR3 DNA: TGTGCCAGCAGTTTATATCGTGGGCGGGAGTGGGGCACAGATACGCAGTATTTT; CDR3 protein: CASSLYRGREWGTDTQYF
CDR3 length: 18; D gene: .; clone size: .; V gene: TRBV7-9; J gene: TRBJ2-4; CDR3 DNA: TGTGCCAGCAGCTTGGGGAAGGCGGGACCACTACTCAAAAACATTCAGTACTTC; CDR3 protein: CASSLGKAGPLLKNIQYF
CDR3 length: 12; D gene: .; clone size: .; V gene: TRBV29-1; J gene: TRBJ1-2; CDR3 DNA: TGCAGCGTCGAACGGGGGTTCGAGGGCTACACCTTC; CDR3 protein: CSVERGFEGYTF
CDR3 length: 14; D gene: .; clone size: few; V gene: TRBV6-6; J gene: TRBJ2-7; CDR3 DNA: TGTGCCAGCAGTTCCGAGGGGGTCGCCTACGAGCAGTACTTC; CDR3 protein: CASSSEGVAYEQYF
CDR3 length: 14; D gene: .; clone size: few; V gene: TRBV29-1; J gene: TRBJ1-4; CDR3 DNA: TGCAGCGTTGAAGGTCGGGGGGCTAATGAAAAACTGTTTTTT; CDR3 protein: CSVEGRGANEKLFF
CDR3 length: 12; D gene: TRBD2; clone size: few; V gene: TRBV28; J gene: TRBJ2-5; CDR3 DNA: TGTGCCAGCAGCCAGGTGGGACTAGCCCAGTACTTC; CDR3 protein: CASSQVGLAQYF
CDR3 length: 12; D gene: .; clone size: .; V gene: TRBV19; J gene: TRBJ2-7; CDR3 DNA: TGTGCCAGCAGTTCCCCCCCGGGGGAGCAGTACTTC; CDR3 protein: CASSSPPGEQYF
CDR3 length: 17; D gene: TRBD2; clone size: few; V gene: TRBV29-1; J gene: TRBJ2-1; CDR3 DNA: TGCAGCGTTGCTCCCCCCGCCGCTAGCGGAAACTACAATGAGCAGTTCTTC; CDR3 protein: CSVAPPAASGNYNEQFF
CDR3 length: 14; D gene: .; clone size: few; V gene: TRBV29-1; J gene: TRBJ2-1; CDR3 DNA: TGCAGCGGCAGGGGGGCGGCCTCCTACAATGAGCAGTTCTTC; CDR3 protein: CSGRGAASYNEQFF
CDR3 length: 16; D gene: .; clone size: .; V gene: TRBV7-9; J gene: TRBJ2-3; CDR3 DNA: TGTGCCAGCAGCTTAGGATCAGCGGCTAGCACAGATACGCAGTATTTT; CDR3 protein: CASSLGSAASTDTQYF
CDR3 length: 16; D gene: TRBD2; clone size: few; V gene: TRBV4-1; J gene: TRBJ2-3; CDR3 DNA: TGCGCCAGCAGCCAAATAGCGGGAGGGATCACAGATACGCAGTATTTT; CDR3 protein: CASSQIAGGITDTQYF
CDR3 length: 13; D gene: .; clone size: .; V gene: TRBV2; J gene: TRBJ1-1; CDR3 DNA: TGTGCCAGCAGTGAATTCGGGAACACTGAAGCTTTCTTT; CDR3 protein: CASSEFGNTEAFF